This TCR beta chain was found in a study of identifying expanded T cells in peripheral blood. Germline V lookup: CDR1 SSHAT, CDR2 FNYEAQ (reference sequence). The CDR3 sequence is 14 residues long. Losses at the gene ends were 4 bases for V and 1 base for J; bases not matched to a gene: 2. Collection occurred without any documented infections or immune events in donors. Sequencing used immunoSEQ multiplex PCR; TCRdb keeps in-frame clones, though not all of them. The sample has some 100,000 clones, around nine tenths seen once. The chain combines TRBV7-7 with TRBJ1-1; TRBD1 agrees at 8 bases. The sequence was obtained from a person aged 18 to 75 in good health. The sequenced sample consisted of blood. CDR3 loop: CASSSDRANTEAFF. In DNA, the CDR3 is TGTGCCAGCAGCTCGGACAGGGCGAACACTGAAGCTTTCTTT.